This entry lists 23 T cell receptor beta chains sequenced from one sample in a study of T cell responses to AZD1222 COVID-19 vaccine. Generated by immunoSEQ multiplex PCR, the TCRdb table keeps only in-frame clones and is missing some. The sample yields about 110,000 clones, almost 90% seen once. Sequencing used peripheral blood, obtained on day 0 of AZD1222 vaccination. These receptors were obtained from an adult in good health.

This clone was seen a single time. The J gene is TRBJ2-1, the V gene TRBV28, with 8 bases identical to TRBD2. V lost 7 bases and J lost 3; bases outside the gene matches: 5. There are 14 residues in the CDR3. Germline CDR1 and CDR2: MDHEN and SYDVKM. The CDR3: CASNAGGRYNEQFF. For the CDR3, the DNA is TGTGCCAGCAACGCGGGAGGCCGCTACAATGAGCAGTTCTTC.

This sequence joins TRBV7-3 and TRBJ2-7; the match to TRBD2 covers 11 bases. Trimming removed 5 bases from V and 4 bases from J; junction bases left unmatched: 7. The CDR3 totals 15 residues. The V gene's germline CDR1 is SGHTA and CDR2 FQGTGA. The CDR3 DNA sequence: TGTGCCAGCAGCGCCGCTAGCGGGAGGCAGTACGAGCAGTACTTC. Protein: CASSAASGRQYEQYF. The whole variable domain, remainder taken from reference TRBV7-3 and TRBJ2-7, is GAGVSQTPSNKVTEKGKYVELRCDPISGHTALYWYRQSLGQGPEFLIYFQGTGAADDSGLPNDRFFAVRPEGSVSTLKIQRTERGDSAVYLCASSAASGRQYEQYFGPGTRLTVT.

This sequence joins TRBV20-1 and TRBJ2-1; the match to TRBD2 covers 7 bases. This CDR3 has 16 residues. Germline V gives CDR1 DFQATT, CDR2 SNEGSKA (reference sequence). J was trimmed by 4 bases and V by 3 bases; bases with no gene match: 12. The CDR3 sequence: CSASRFERELYNEQFF. In DNA form, the CDR3 reads TGCAGTGCTAGTCGGTTCGAGCGGGAACTATACAATGAGCAGTTCTTC.

The rearrangement joins TRBV5-1 to TRBJ1-5; a possible D gene is TRBD1 (6 bases). Germline CDR1 reads SGHRS; CDR2 reads YFSETQ. The CDR3 is 13 amino acids. Trimming took off 3 bases at V and 7 bases at J, with 11 bases between the two ends. CDR3 nucleotide sequence: TGCGCCAGCAGCTGGACAGAGGGACAGCCCCAGCATTTT. Protein product: CASSWTEGQPQHF.

This clone was seen a single time. V usage is TRBV5-4 and J usage is TRBJ2-1, with TRBD2 identical over 10 bases. J was trimmed by 8 bases and V by 3 bases; bases with no gene match: 11. The CDR3 is made up of 16 amino acids. Germline CDR1 SGHNT, CDR2 YYREEE (reference sequence). The chain's CDR3 is CASSSLTSGTTDEQFF. The DNA of the CDR3 is TGTGCCAGCAGCTCCCTAACTAGCGGGACTACTGATGAGCAGTTCTTC.

The J gene is TRBJ1-4, the V gene TRBV21-1; whether TRBD1, the table's D call, matches the DNA was not checked. TRBV21-1 is a pseudogene. The CDR3 is 13 amino acids. The CDR3 here is CADTDRANEKLFF. CDR3 bases: TGTGCTGATACCGACAGGGCTAATGAAAAACTGTTTTTT.

The sample holds a few counts of this clone. The gene calls are TRBV5-4 and TRBJ2-5; perhaps TRBD1 as D (6 bases). V was trimmed by 0 bases and J by 9 bases, leaving 12 bases between them. The CDR3 consists of 13 residues. CDR1 and CDR2 from the germline V gene are SGHNT and YYREEE (reference sequence). This chain's CDR3 is CASSLDRARAQYF. The CDR3 nucleotides read TGTGCCAGCAGCTTGGACAGGGCCCGAGCCCAGTACTTC.

This chain uses TRBV18 with TRBJ1-3; D may be TRBD1 (6 bases). Deletions cut 5 bases from V and 0 bases from J, with 17 bases between. Germline CDR1 KGHSH, CDR2 LQKENI. The CDR3 is made up of 17 amino acids. CDR3 amino acids: CASSSQRTAISGNTIYF. DNA of the CDR3: TGTGCCAGCTCATCACAACGGACAGCGATCTCTGGAAACACCATATATTTT.

The V call is TRBV14, the J call TRBJ2-3; 12 bases fit TRBD2. This CDR3 comprises 16 residues. J gave up 4 bases and V 4 bases, and 6 bases lay outside the gene matches. The germline V gene has CDR1 SGHDN and CDR2 FVKESK. The CDR3 is CASSLLTSGRSDTQYF. The CDR3 coding sequence is TGTGCCAGCAGCCTTCTAACTAGCGGGAGGTCAGATACGCAGTATTTT.

Concerning this clone: One junction end disagrees with the germline gene, perhaps due to a read error. This chain joins TRBV7-2 and TRBJ1-2, with TRBD1 identical over 8 bases. This CDR3 region has 14 residues. Germline CDR1 SGHTA, CDR2 FQGNSA. CDR3: CASSLGWDRRGGAF. The CDR3 DNA is TGTGCCAGCAGCTTAGGATGGGACAGGCGGGGCGGGGCCTTC.

The genes are TRBV7-8 and TRBJ2-3, with D possibly being TRBD2 (5 bases). Germline assignment: CDR1 SGHVS and CDR2 FQNEAQ. The CDR3 runs 14 residues. V lost 5 bases to trimming and J lost 6 bases, with 15 bases between them. The CDR3, as DNA: TGTGCCAGCAGCCGAGGGAGTCCGCCGGATACGCAGTATTTT. It is translated as CASSRGSPPDTQYF.

The chain combines TRBV11-3 with TRBJ2-1, with 10 bases matching TRBD2. Germline CDR1 is SGHNT and CDR2 is YENEEA. V shed 1 base, J shed 5 bases, and the junction held 5 bases outside the gene matches. The CDR3 is made up of 16 amino acids. CDR3 DNA sequence: TGTGCCAGCAGCTTAGCCCCCGGGACTAGCGACAATGAGCAGTTCTTC. It is translated as CASSLAPGTSDNEQFF.

This chain connects TRBV28 to TRBJ2-7, with 10 positions matching TRBD2. Germline CDR1 and CDR2: MDHEN and SYDVKM. J was trimmed by 3 bases and V by 5 bases; bases with no gene match: 4. CDR3 size: 14 residues. CDR3 protein: CASSPLAGVYEQYF. CDR3 DNA sequence: TGTGCCAGCAGTCCCCTAGCGGGAGTCTACGAGCAGTACTTC. Full variable domain (missing parts from reference TRBV28 and TRBJ2-7): DVKVTQSSRYLVKRTGEKVFLECVQDMDHENMFWYRQDPGLGLRLIYFSYDVKMKEKGDIPEGYSVSREKKERFSLILESASTNQTSMYLCASSPLAGVYEQYFGPGTRLTVT.

This chain connects TRBV15 to TRBJ2-1; D is undetermined. Per germline, CDR1 LNHNV and CDR2 YYDKDF (reference sequence). V lost 0 bases and J lost 6, with 9 bases in between. The CDR3 is 14 amino acids. CDR3 amino acids: CATSRDVRSNEQFF. The DNA for the CDR3 is TGTGCCACCAGCAGAGATGTAAGGAGCAATGAGCAGTTCTTC.

This clone has just a few counts. The CDR3 DNA follows: TGTGCCAGTAGTAAGAACACTGAAGCTTTCTTT. Its translation: CASSKNTEAFF. This chain links TRBV19 with TRBJ1-1; no firm D call. CDR3 length: 11 residues. V lost 4 bases and J 1 base, leaving 1 base between the germline ends. Germline V gene data show CDR1 as LNHDA and CDR2 as SQIVND (reference sequence).

This chain uses TRBV7-9 with TRBJ1-2; D might be TRBD1 (6 bases). CDR1 and CDR2 from the germline V gene are SEHNR and FQNEAQ (reference sequence). The CDR3 loop spans 14 amino acids. Trimming left V 5 bases short and J 2 bases short, with 12 bases between. The CDR3 reads CASSPDGQNYGYTF. In nucleotides, the CDR3 is TGTGCCAGCAGCCCCGATGGACAGAACTATGGCTACACCTTC.

Only one count was recorded for this clone. V is TRBV2 and J is TRBJ2-1; 14 nucleotides agree with TRBD2. This CDR3 contains 14 residues. Trimming removed 8 bases from V and 9 bases from J; junction bases left unmatched: 6. CDR1 and CDR2 (germline): SNHLY, FYNNEI. This CDR3 reads CASRTSGRWGEQFF. The DNA for the CDR3 is TGTGCCAGCCGGACTAGCGGGAGGTGGGGTGAGCAGTTCTTC. The variable domain in full, completed from reference TRBV2 and TRBJ2-1, reads EPEVTQTPSHQVTQMGQEVILRCVPISNHLYFYWYRQILGQKVEFLVSFYNNEISEKSEIFDDQFSVERPDGSNFTLKIRSTKLEDSAMYFCASRTSGRWGEQFFGPGTRLTVL.

The rearrangement joins TRBV28 to TRBJ1-2, with a tentative D call TRBD1 (5 bases). Trimming pared 5 bases from V and 4 bases from J, leaving 11 bases between. This CDR3 has 13 amino acids. The V gene's germline CDR1 is MDHEN and CDR2 SYDVKM. This CDR3 is CASSLQERYGYTF. CDR3 nucleotide sequence: TGTGCCAGCAGTCTACAGGAGCGCTATGGCTACACCTTC.

The chain carries TRBV19 and TRBJ2-1; D not certain. The germline V and J ends were trimmed by 1 base and 6 bases, with 7 bases remaining between them. CDR3 size: 13 residues. Germline V gene sequence: CDR1 LNHDA, CDR2 SQIVND (reference sequence). CDR3 nucleotide sequence: TGTGCCAGTAGTATAGGGTTAATCAATGAGCAGTTCTTC. It specifies CASSIGLINEQFF.

This chain uses TRBV5-4 with TRBJ2-3, with D uncertain. With 2 bases removed from V and 2 bases from J, the gap between germline ends came to 6 bases. The CDR3 loop spans 13 amino acids. The germline V gene encodes CDR1 SGHNT and CDR2 YYREEE (reference sequence). CDR3 coding DNA: TGTGCCAGCAGCTTAAACCCCACAGATACGCAGTATTTT. Translating it yields CASSLNPTDTQYF.

The chain joins TRBV5-1 to TRBJ2-3; TRBD1 aligns across 9 bases. This CDR3 spans 16 amino acids. CDR1 SGHRS and CDR2 YFSETQ come from the germline V gene. V was pared by 3 bases and J by 3 bases, with 8 bases of the junction left unmatched. This CDR3 reads CASSSSRDRVTDTQYF. For the CDR3, the DNA is TGCGCCAGCAGCTCAAGTCGGGACAGGGTGACAGATACGCAGTATTTT.

This chain joins TRBV7-3 and TRBJ2-1; TRBD2 matches 7 bases. The length of the CDR3 is 14 residues. The V and J ends lost 5 bases and 12 bases, in that order; junction bases with no gene match: 13. Germline V gives CDR1 SGHTA, CDR2 FQGTGA. CDR3 region: CASSPDTGLEGQFF. CDR3 bases: TGTGCCAGCAGCCCCGACACAGGACTAGAAGGGCAGTTCTTC. The full variable domain, with the rest looked up from reference TRBV7-3 and TRBJ2-1, is GAGVSQTPSNKVTEKGKYVELRCDPISGHTALYWYRQSLGQGPEFLIYFQGTGAADDSGLPNDRFFAVRPEGSVSTLKIQRTERGDSAVYLCASSPDTGLEGQFFGPGTRLTVL.

The chain employs TRBV12-1 and TRBJ1-5. TRBV12-1 is deemed a pseudogene. The CDR3 length is 16 residues. The CDR3 spells CASSLLYIYSNQPQHF. For the CDR3, the DNA is TGTGCCAGCAGCCTGCTTTATATATATAGCAATCAGCCCCAGCATTTT.